The 27 T cell receptor beta chains presented below share a single source sample, sequenced in a study of T cells in Graves' hyperthyroidism and ophthalmopathy. What was amplified from RNA transcripts were TCR beta CDR3 regions. An initial round of RT-PCR targeting the TCR CDR3 relied on the HTBI primer set. One entry per CDR3 protein, called by TCRdb with MiXCR from the multiplex PCR reads. The sample includes about 640,000 distinct CDR3 sequences, 45% of them seen just once. What was sequenced was peripheral blood or thyroid tissue (not recorded which). Every receptor here comes from an adult man with Graves' disease, either hyperthyroidism or ophthalmopathy (not recorded which).

At least ten counts were recorded for this clonotype. The chain links TRBV10-3 to TRBJ1-5; D is undetermined. The germline V gene has CDR1 ENHRY and CDR2 SYGVKD. The V end was cut by 10 bases, the J end by 3 bases, with 13 bases between. The CDR3 is 13 amino acids. CDR3: CASCEANNQPQHF. In DNA form, the CDR3 reads TGTGCCAGCTGCGAGGCCAACAATCAGCCCCAGCATTTT.

The sample holds many counts of this clonotype. The rearrangement joins TRBV29-1 to TRBJ1-1; a possible D gene is TRBD1 (5 bases). Germline lookup yields CDR1 SQVTM and CDR2 ANQGSEA. V lost 3 bases and J lost 5, with 13 bases in between. The CDR3 consists of 13 residues. The CDR3 bases are TGCAGCGTTGACCGGGGCGGAGGGACTGAAGCTTTCTTT. Translation gives CSVDRGGGTEAFF. Combining the CDR3 with reference TRBV29-1 and TRBJ1-1 gives the whole variable domain SAVISQKPSRDICQRGTSLTIQCQVDSQVTMMFWYRQQPGQSLTLIATANQGSEATYESGFVIDKFPISRPNLTFSTLTVSNMSPEDSSIYLCSVDRGGGTEAFFGQGTRLTVV.

This clonotype has ten or more counts. This chain joins TRBV25-1 and TRBJ1-5; TRBD1 is a possible D gene (5 bases). Trimming left V 3 bases short and J 5 bases short, with 20 bases between. The V gene's germline CDR1 is MGHDK and CDR2 SYGVNS. CDR3 length equals 17 residues. Here the CDR3 reads CASSDEARVKEHQPQHF. CDR3 DNA: TGTGCCAGCAGTGATGAGGCCAGGGTGAAGGAGCATCAGCCCCAGCATTTT.

V usage is TRBV20-1 and J usage is TRBJ1-6, with 7 positions matching TRBD1. The CDR3 has 14 residues. The germline V gene has CDR1 DFQATT and CDR2 SNEGSKA (reference sequence). The V gene end was trimmed by 3 bases and the J gene end by 6 bases; junction bases not matched to a gene: 5. CDR3 nucleotide sequence: TGCAGTGCTAGTCCAGGGGGTTTTAATTCACCCCTCCACTTT. It is translated as CSASPGGFNSPLHF.

This clonotype occurred a few times. The genes are TRBV10-2 and TRBJ1-4; tentatively, D is TRBD1 (5 bases). V was shortened by 4 bases and J by 7 bases, with 10 bases between the two germline ends. Germline-derived CDR1 and CDR2 are WSHSY and SAAADI. The CDR3 consists of 13 residues. This chain's CDR3 is CASSVSGREKLFF. The CDR3 nucleotides read TGCGCCAGCAGTGTTTCAGGGCGTGAAAAACTGTTTTTT.

The table lists this clonotype with a count of one. The chain is built from TRBV15 and TRBJ2-5, with D perhaps being TRBD1 or TRBD2 (5 bases each). Germline V gene data show CDR1 as LNHNV and CDR2 as YYDKDF (reference sequence). The V and J ends lost 0 bases and 11 bases respectively, with 10 bases between them. The CDR3 extends over 12 amino acids. DNA of the CDR3: TGTGCCACCAGCAGAGAGGCAGGGAGTCAGTACTTC. Translation: CATSREAGSQYF.

V gene TRBV11-1 combines with J gene TRBJ1-6; no definite D call. This CDR3 comprises 15 residues. Germline CDR1 SGHAT, CDR2 FQDESV (reference sequence). V lost 4 bases and J 0 bases, leaving 7 bases between the germline ends. Here the CDR3 reads CASSSRISYNSPLHF. The CDR3 coding sequence is TGTGCCAGCAGCTCGAGAATCTCCTATAATTCACCCCTCCACTTT. The whole variable domain, remainder taken from reference TRBV11-1 and TRBJ1-6, is EAEVAQSPRYKITEKSQAVAFWCDPISGHATLYWYRQILGQGPELLVQFQDESVVDDSQLPKDRFSAERLKGVDSTLKIQPAELGDSAMYLCASSSRISYNSPLHFGNGTRLTVT.

This clonotype was counted a single time. A read error may explain this, as a much larger clone is one base away. The chain employs TRBV9 and TRBJ1-3, with D possibly TRBD1 on 6 matching bases. The CDR3 covers 13 residues. Germline V gene data show CDR1 as SGDLS and CDR2 as YYNGEE. V lost 4 bases and J 3 bases, leaving 8 bases between the germline ends. The CDR3 region is CASSRDIGNTIYF. As DNA, the CDR3 is TGTGCCAGCAGCCGGGACATTGGAAACACCATATATTTT.

V usage is TRBV27 and J usage is TRBJ1-1; no clear D. The CDR3 covers 13 residues. V was shortened by 1 base and J by 3 bases, with 6 bases between the two germline ends. CDR1 and CDR2 (germline): MNHEY, SMNVEV (reference sequence). The CDR3 loop reads CASSLWLDTEAFF. The CDR3 nucleotides read TGTGCCAGCAGTTTATGGTTGGACACTGAAGCTTTCTTT.

In this sample, this clonotype turned up once. V is TRBV12-5 and J is TRBJ2-7; 8 bases are shared with TRBD1. The CDR3 consists of 13 residues. The V gene end was trimmed by 3 bases and the J gene end by 6 bases; junction bases not matched to a gene: 4. From germline, CDR1 is LGHNT and CDR2 FRNRAP. The CDR3 region is CASGFATGGEQYF. The DNA for the CDR3 is TGTGCTAGTGGTTTTGCCACAGGGGGCGAGCAGTACTTC.

This clonotype was detected ten times or more. The chain combines TRBV7-3 with TRBJ2-6; TRBD2 matches 10 bases. V lost 4 bases and J lost 2; bases outside the gene matches: 8. Germline CDR1 and CDR2: SGHTA and FQGTGA. This CDR3 has 18 amino acids. CDR3 in DNA: TGTGCCAGCAGCTCCGGACTAGCGGCCGGGCCTGGGGCCAACGTCCTGACTTTC. Translation: CASSSGLAAGPGANVLTF.

V gene TRBV24-1 combines with J gene TRBJ2-5; the match to TRBD2 covers 7 bases. From germline, CDR1 is KGHDR and CDR2 SFDVKD. J was trimmed by 1 base and V by 4 bases; bases with no gene match: 8. The CDR3 is made up of 16 amino acids. CDR3 sequence: CATSDQAGRVQETQYF. The CDR3 DNA reads TGTGCCACCAGTGACCAAGCGGGGAGGGTCCAAGAGACCCAGTACTTC.

The V call is TRBV4-2, the J call TRBJ1-5; tentatively, D is TRBD1 (5 bases). CDR3 size: 13 residues. Germline CDR1 reads LGHNA; CDR2 reads YNFKEQ. Trimming removed 11 bases at V and 6 bases at J, with 17 bases between. For the CDR3, the DNA is TGTGCCGGGGCTAAAGCAGTGGGTCAGCCCCAGCATTTT. Residues: CAGAKAVGQPQHF.

This clonotype occurred many times. The rearrangement links TRBV24-1 to TRBJ1-2; D uncertain. Trimming removed 3 bases from V and 8 bases from J, with 9 bases in between. This CDR3 comprises 12 residues. CDR1 is KGHDR and CDR2 is SFDVKD in the germline V gene. The CDR3 protein is CATSDPTWGYTF. The CDR3 DNA sequence: TGTGCCACCAGTGATCCCACCTGGGGCTACACCTTC.

This clonotype has a handful of counts. V is TRBV20-1 and J is TRBJ1-5, with TRBD1 matching 7 bases. The CDR3 runs to 18 residues. The germline CDR1 and CDR2 sequences are DFQATT and SNEGSKA (reference sequence). V trimming: 1 base; J trimming: 1 base; junction bases outside the gene matches: 13. CDR3 nucleotide sequence: TGCAGTGCTAGAGCACCCTTGGTACAGGGGCCCAGCAATCAGCCCCAGCATTTT. It yields the protein CSARAPLVQGPSNQPQHF.

This clonotype has a count of ten or more. This chain joins TRBV7-6 and TRBJ2-5; 7 nucleotides match TRBD2. Germline assignment: CDR1 SGHVS and CDR2 FNYEAQ. CDR3 size: 16 residues. Trimming removed 4 bases from V and 0 bases from J; junction bases left unmatched: 8. CDR3 nucleotide sequence: TGTGCCAGCAGCTCGATGAGTGGGGGGGACCAAGAGACCCAGTACTTC. It translates to CASSSMSGGDQETQYF.

This clonotype appeared a few times. The CDR3 region has the DNA TGTGCCAGCAACCCAACAGGGGCAGGCTATGGCTACACCTTC. As protein: CASNPTGAGYGYTF. The chain recombines TRBV25-1 with TRBJ1-2; 7 bases are a match to TRBD1. V lost 7 bases to trimming and J lost 4 bases; unmatched junction nucleotides: 9. This CDR3 is 14 amino acids long. CDR1 is MGHDK, CDR2 SYGVNS, per germline.

The J gene is TRBJ2-5, the V gene TRBV7-9, with D possibly TRBD1 on 5 matching bases. CDR3 length: 17 residues. Germline-derived CDR1 and CDR2 are SEHNR and FQNEAQ (reference sequence). V shed 6 bases and J shed 2 bases, with 22 bases lying between them. The CDR3 DNA reads TGTGCCAGCAGTTACAACAGGAGACATACGATTCAAGAGACCCAGTACTTC. Amino acid sequence: CASSYNRRHTIQETQYF. Full variable domain (outside the CDR3, taken from reference TRBV7-9 and TRBJ2-5): DTGVSQNPRHKITKRGQNVTFRCDPISEHNRLYWYRQTLGQGPEFLTYFQNEAQLEKSRLLSDRFSAERPKGSFSTLEIQRTEQGDSAMYLCASSYNRRHTIQETQYFGPGTRLLVL.

The chain links TRBV9 to TRBJ2-6, with a weak D call TRBD1 (6 bases). The CDR3 runs to 19 residues. V shed 4 bases and J shed 0 bases, with 20 bases lying between them. Germline CDR1 SGDLS, CDR2 YYNGEE. The CDR3 loop is CASSSVQGPTHSGANVLTF. In nucleotides, the CDR3 is TGTGCCAGCAGCTCCGTACAGGGCCCAACGCACTCTGGGGCCAACGTCCTGACTTTC.

The V call is TRBV20-1, the J call TRBJ1-3, with D unresolved. CDR3 size: 13 residues. V gave up 4 bases and J gave up 2 bases, with 9 bases separating them. Germline CDR1 reads DFQATT; CDR2 reads SNEGSKA (reference sequence). CDR3 DNA: TGCAGTGCTACCCAGGTAGCTGGAAACACCATATATTTT. It yields the protein CSATQVAGNTIYF.

The chain carries TRBV20-1 and TRBJ1-5, with 8 nucleotides matching TRBD1. Germline V gives CDR1 DFQATT, CDR2 SNEGSKA (reference sequence). J gave up 3 bases and V 3 bases, and 4 bases lay outside the gene matches. CDR3 size: 14 residues. The CDR3 region has the DNA TGCAGTGCTAGGGGCAGGGGGCACAATCAGCCCCAGCATTTT. Its protein product is CSARGRGHNQPQHF.

This clonotype showed up just a few times. The chain employs TRBV7-8 and TRBJ2-7; possible D gene TRBD2, 6 bases. Germline CDR1 reads SGHVS; CDR2 reads FQNEAQ. V gave up 2 bases and J gave up 1 base, with 21 bases separating them. This CDR3 has 18 amino acids. The CDR3 DNA sequence: TGTGCCAGCAGCTTACTTTCCCTCCCTGGAGGGCTATCCTACGAGCAGTACTTC. Translation gives CASSLLSLPGGLSYEQYF.

This clonotype has only one observation. CDR3: CASSRIREQYF. CDR3 sequence (DNA): TGTGCCAGCAGCCGGATTCGGGAGCAGTACTTC. The chain combines TRBV11-2 with TRBJ2-7, with D uncertain. V gave up 5 bases and J gave up 7 bases, with 9 bases separating them. CDR3 length: 11 amino acids. Germline assignment: CDR1 SGHAT and CDR2 FQNNGV. Variable domain in full (rest from reference TRBV11-2 and TRBJ2-7): EAGVAQSPRYKIIEKRQSVAFWCNPISGHATLYWYQQILGQGPKLLIQFQNNGVVDDSQLPKDRFSAERLKGVDSTLKIQPAKLEDSAVYLCASSRIREQYFGPGTRLTVT.

This clonotype was found many times. V usage is TRBV10-3 and J usage is TRBJ2-5; either TRBD1 or TRBD2 may fit D (6 bases each). CDR1 is ENHRY and CDR2 is SYGVKD in the germline V gene. Trimming pared 8 bases from V and 1 base from J, leaving 8 bases between. The CDR3 has 12 amino acids. The CDR3 region has the DNA TGTGCCATCGGGGGGCTCCAAGAGACCCAGTACTTC. Amino acid sequence: CAIGGLQETQYF.

This chain links TRBV7-3 with TRBJ1-2; a weak D match, TRBD1 (6 bases). The CDR3 runs 14 residues. CDR1 is SGHTA, CDR2 FQGTGA, per germline. Trimming shortened V by 5 bases and J by 3 bases, and 13 bases separated the two germline ends. The CDR3 reads CASSPQGHDYGYTF. CDR3 sequence (DNA): TGTGCCAGCAGCCCTCAGGGACACGACTATGGCTACACCTTC.

The genes are TRBV10-3 and TRBJ2-5; D possibly matches TRBD1 or TRBD2 (5 bases each). V was cut by 10 bases and J by 2 bases, with 20 bases left in between. Germline V gene data show CDR1 as ENHRY and CDR2 as SYGVKD. This CDR3 is built from 15 residues. CDR3 sequence (DNA): TGTGCCAGCATCCCGGGGCTCTGGTCTCAAGAGACCCAGTACTTC. Encoded protein: CASIPGLWSQETQYF.

A few counts support this clonotype. The chain is built from TRBV7-6 and TRBJ2-7; a weak D match, TRBD1 (6 bases). Per germline, CDR1 SGHVS and CDR2 FNYEAQ. With 3 bases removed from V and 2 bases from J, the gap between germline ends came to 17 bases. The CDR3 spans 16 residues. CDR3 sequence reads: CASSLERGRGTYEQYF. For the CDR3, the DNA is TGTGCCAGCAGCTTGGAACGGGGCAGGGGTACCTACGAGCAGTACTTC.